Listed below are T cell receptor beta chains from one sample, sequenced in a study of molecular identifiers for immune sequencing clone quantification. TCRdb reprocessed the PCR reads via MiXCR and lists one record per CDR3 protein. The data contain 300,000 to 400,000 distinct CDR3 sequences, under 25% of them singletons. The sample comprised naive CD8+ T cells from blood, with Jurkat cell RNA spiked in. Receptor source: a human donor in good health. Some libraries in this study had Jurkat cell RNA spiked in. CDR3s include the opening cysteine and the closing phenylalanine or tryptophan.

V	J	CDR3
TRBV27	TRBJ1-1	CASSTATEAFF
TRBV24-1	TRBJ2-1	CATSEGRGGVNEQFF
TRBV10-2	TRBJ1-5	CASSERQGVSQPQHF
TRBV6-2/TRBV6-3	TRBJ1-3	CASTTHSGSTIYF
TRBV7-2	TRBJ2-3	CASSLSWAGEITDTQYF
TRBV6-1	TRBJ2-5	CASSATAALQGSDQETQYF
TRBV19	TRBJ2-1	CASSIFPGGDEQFF
TRBV6-5	TRBJ2-3	CASSYSGLAGGPSTDTQYF
TRBV20-1	TRBJ1-5	CSAPTGTGGVEGYQPQHF
TRBV5-1	TRBJ1-5	CASSSGTGSNQPQHF
TRBV20-1	TRBJ2-3	CSARDLDLHTDTQYF
TRBV5-8	TRBJ1-5	CASSLRGPDQPQHF
TRBV3-1	TRBJ2-3	CASSPTPDRGWADTQYF
TRBV29-1	TRBJ2-1	CSVDTGGEQFF
TRBV5-5	TRBJ2-7	CASSSDQDLYEQYF
TRBV5-1	TRBJ2-4	CASSWDSSNIQYF
TRBV7-8	TRBJ2-3	CASSLRGNVADTQYF
TRBV29-1	TRBJ2-7	CSGLADTYEQYF
TRBV6-5	TRBJ1-2	CASRSRDSGRYGYTF
TRBV4-3	TRBJ1-4	CASSWADGEKLFF
TRBV27	TRBJ1-1	CASSLLPLNTEAFF
TRBV7-9	TRBJ2-1	CASSYGQGAFNEQFF
TRBV4-2	TRBJ2-7	CASSLSLAAYYEQYF
TRBV7-9	TRBJ1-1	CASSPRHPEAFF
TRBV5-1	TRBJ2-5	CASSFMGLAGQETQYF
TRBV3-1	TRBJ2-5	CASSHTPRVEETQYF
TRBV10-3	TRBJ2-6	CAISQGTGANVLTF
TRBV6-1	TRBJ1-2	CASSDSGWINYGYTF
TRBV4-3	TRBJ2-6	CASSQRSGANVLTF
TRBV4-3	TRBJ2-6	CASSQDRGGAGANVLTF
TRBV20-1	TRBJ2-3	CSASGRDWDTQYF
TRBV25-1	TRBJ2-7	CASSDLGYNEQYF
TRBV19	TRBJ2-7	CASSILGTDYEQYF
TRBV7-6	TRBJ2-3	CASSLVVSPDTQYF
TRBV7-6	TRBJ2-5	CASSLLRTLGAETQYF
TRBV2	TRBJ2-3	CASSERSPGGWPDTQYF
TRBV6-2/TRBV6-3	TRBJ1-1	CASIGRVNTEAFF
TRBV4-2	TRBJ1-2	CASSQDQSSSNYGYTF
TRBV7-8	TRBJ2-3	CASSFWGDTQYF
TRBV25-1	TRBJ2-7	CASSESVDEQYF
TRBV7-2	TRBJ2-3	CASSFSKRGSDTQYF